The clone carrying this TCR beta chain was observed a single time. Its target is unknown. V was clipped by 5 bases and J by 4 bases; unmatched bases: 4. The CDR3 is 13 amino acids. Germline lookup yields CDR1 WNHNN and CDR2 SYGVQD (reference sequence). These data are taken from a study of cytomegalovirus exposure and HLA in healthy donors. Study in general: Within an early data release were roughly 83 million unique TCRs drawn from HLA-typed donors.

Study-wide results and limits: Most sequenced TCRs were rare (though some public TCRs occurred in many donors).

Use of 60 Vbeta and 13 Jbeta primers characterized the PCR. Sequencing used immunoSEQ multiplex PCR; TCRdb keeps in-frame clones, though not all of them. The sample has over 120,000 clones; roughly 79% are singletons. The sequenced sample was PBMCs. The TCR was taken from a man under 40 in good health and CMV-seropositive. This rearrangement joins TRBV10-1 to TRBJ1-2; 7 positions agree with TRBD1. The chain's CDR3 is CASSPTGAYGYTF. The CDR3 DNA reads as TGCGCCAGCAGTCCTACAGGGGCCTATGGCTACACCTTC.